Reported below is one TCR beta chain. The data were obtained in a study of cytomegalovirus exposure and HLA in healthy donors. V dropped 0 bases and J dropped 3 bases, with 9 bases sitting between them. CDR1 is SGHRS, CDR2 YFSETQ, per germline. The CDR3 is 14 residues long. The PCR contained 60 Vbeta and 13 Jbeta primers. Profiling relied on immunoSEQ multiplex PCR, and the TCRdb table lists in-frame clones only, not all of them. The sample yields roughly 190,000 clones, about nine tenths seen once. This sequence was found in a boy between 2 and 10 years old in good health and CMV-seronegative. Specimen: PBMCs. The chain joins TRBV5-1 to TRBJ1-2, with D maybe TRBD1 (5 bases). As DNA, the CDR3 is TGCGCCAGCAGCTTGGCGGGGGGGGACTATGGCTACACCTTC. It codes for CASSLAGGDYGYTF.